Listed here is a single T cell receptor (beta chain). The antigen remains undetermined. This sample was included in a study of shared clonotypes between healthy human individuals. Looking at the study overall: Donors had three CD4 naive, three CD4 memory, two CD8 naive and one CD8 memory plate apiece.

Germline V lookup: CDR1 LNHDA, CDR2 SQIVND (reference sequence). This CDR3 is 13 amino acids long. V shed 4 bases, J shed 10 bases, and the junction held 9 bases outside the gene matches. Method: immunoSEQ multiplex PCR; TCRdb's copy keeps in-frame clones and lacks some. The sample includes a few million clones, around 95% of them seen just once. Study findings and constraints: About 5% was the fraction of naive CD4 clonotypes found shared across four donors.

This clonotype was sampled from a man between 18 and 35 years old in good health. Input material: naive CD4+ T cells sorted from blood. Documented subset: CD45RA+ positively selected. The chain carries TRBV19 and TRBJ1-1; 7 bases are shared with TRBD1. CDR3 DNA: TGTGCCAGTAGTACGACAGGGATTGATATAGCTTTCTTT. Translating gives CASSTTGIDIAFF.